The TCR beta chain described here comes from a study of post-analysis software for immune sequencing data. Trimming removed 5 bases from V and 2 bases from J; junction bases left unmatched: 9. Per germline, CDR1 SGHRS and CDR2 YFSETQ. The CDR3 runs to 15 residues. TCR beta cDNA libraries included unique molecular identifiers. TCRdb reanalysed the PCR reads using MiXCR and keeps one entry per CDR3 protein. This table holds about 770,000 distinct CDR3 sequences, 46% found once. This clonotype was observed a few times. Its antigen is currently unknown. Study-wide findings and caveats: Relative to controls, patients had roughly five TRBV segments at higher frequency, with TRBV5-6, TRBV5-1 and TRBV20-1 among these.

This clonotype was obtained from a girl aged 10-17 years with multiple sclerosis. Material: blood. V is TRBV5-1 and J is TRBJ2-5, with 7 bases aligning to TRBD2. The CDR3 here is CASRRSGASQETQYF. The CDR3 DNA reads as TGCGCCAGCAGGAGGAGCGGGGCGTCTCAAGAGACCCAGTACTTC.